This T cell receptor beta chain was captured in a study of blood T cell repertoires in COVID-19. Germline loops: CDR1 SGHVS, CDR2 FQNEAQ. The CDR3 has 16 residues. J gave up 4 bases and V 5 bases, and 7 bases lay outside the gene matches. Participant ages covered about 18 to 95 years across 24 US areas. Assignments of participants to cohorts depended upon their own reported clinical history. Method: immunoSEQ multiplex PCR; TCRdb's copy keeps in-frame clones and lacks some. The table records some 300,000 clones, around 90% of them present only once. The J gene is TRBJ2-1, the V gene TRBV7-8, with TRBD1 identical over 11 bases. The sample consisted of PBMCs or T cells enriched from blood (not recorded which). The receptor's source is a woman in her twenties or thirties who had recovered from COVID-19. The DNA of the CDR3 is TGTGCCAGCAGCGACCGGACAGGGGGCGGATACAATGAGCAGTTCTTC. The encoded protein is CASSDRTGGGYNEQFF. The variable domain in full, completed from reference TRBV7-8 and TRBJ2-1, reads GAGVSQSPRYKVAKRGQDVALRCDPISGHVSLFWYQQALGQGPEFLTYFQNEAQLDKSGLPSDRFFAERPEGSVSTLKIQRTQQEDSAVYLCASSDRTGGGYNEQFFGPGTRLTVL.